The next 10 T cell receptor beta chains were all read from a single sample in a study of T cell responses to AZD1222 COVID-19 vaccine. Produced via immunoSEQ multiplex PCR; TCRdb's table is partial and in-frame only. The sample lists about 260,000 clones, approximately 93% occurring once. Sample: peripheral blood, taken on day 0 of AZD1222 vaccination. The receptors were gathered from an adult in good health.

This clone was counted once. The chain joins TRBV27 to TRBJ2-7; TRBD1 or TRBD2 may be the D gene (7 bases each). This CDR3 has 17 residues. Trimming removed 2 bases from V and 2 bases from J, with 19 bases in between. Germline V gene sequence: CDR1 MNHEY, CDR2 SMNVEV (reference sequence). CDR3 sequence: CASSLLTRGGLAYEQYF. The CDR3 DNA follows: TGTGCCAGCAGTTTACTCACCAGGGGGGGTCTCGCCTACGAGCAGTACTTC.

J is TRBJ2-7 and V is TRBV3-1 (or the pseudogene TRBV3-2); D not resolved. The CDR3 spans 18 residues. Trimming shortened V by 1 base and J by 7 bases, and 26 bases separated the two germline ends. Germline CDR1 LGHDT, CDR2 YNNKEL (reference sequence). The CDR3 is CASSQGTVGRPETREQYF. In nucleotides, the CDR3 is TGTGCCAGCAGCCAAGGGACCGTGGGTAGGCCTGAAACCCGAGAGCAGTACTTC.

The CDR3 spells CASSQSWAGANVLTF. The CDR3 DNA follows: TGTGCCAGCAGCCAGTCCTGGGCTGGGGCCAACGTCCTGACTTTC. This chain links TRBV3-1 (or the pseudogene TRBV3-2) with TRBJ2-6; D is undetermined. Per germline, CDR1 LGHDT and CDR2 YNNKEL (reference sequence). This CDR3 has 15 amino acids. Trimming removed 3 bases at V and 2 bases at J, with 8 bases between.

The chain uses TRBV18 and TRBJ2-3; 10 bases line up with TRBD2. Looked up from germline, CDR1 is KGHSH and CDR2 is LQKENI. The V gene end was trimmed by 4 bases and the J gene end by 1 base; junction bases not matched to a gene: 8. The CDR3 loop spans 17 amino acids. Written as DNA, the CDR3 is TGTGCCAGCTCACAACTACTAGCGGGGTTTCGCACAGATACGCAGTATTTT. This sequence encodes CASSQLLAGFRTDTQYF.

This chain joins TRBV9 and TRBJ2-2; TRBD2 matches at 11 bases. This CDR3 contains 16 residues. Trimming removed 3 bases from V and 2 bases from J; junction bases left unmatched: 3. From germline, CDR1 is SGDLS and CDR2 YYNGEE. The CDR3 region has the DNA TGTGCCAGCAGCGATAGCGGGGGGGCTAACACCGGGGAGCTGTTTTTT. Translated: CASSDSGGANTGELFF.

This clone has only one observation. The rearrangement joins TRBV23-1 to TRBJ1-5, with a weak D call TRBD1 (6 bases). TRBV23-1 carries the ORF label, with uncertain function. The CDR3 is made up of 15 amino acids. The V and J ends lost 0 bases and 5 bases respectively, with 11 bases between them. CDR3 nucleotide sequence: TGCGCCAGCAGTCAATCTAGAGGGGGGCATCAGCCCCAGCATTTT. Its protein product is CASSQSRGGHQPQHF.

The chain links TRBV7-3 to TRBJ2-1, with D possibly TRBD2 on 6 matching bases. Trimming stripped 0 bases from V and 8 bases from J, with 17 bases between. This CDR3 region has 16 residues. Germline lookup yields CDR1 SGHTA and CDR2 FQGTGA. CDR3 coding DNA: TGTGCCAGCAGCTTAACGTCTAGCGCCGGCCGAGATGAGCAGTTCTTC. This gives the protein CASSLTSSAGRDEQFF.

This clone has a single count. Distinct nucleotide sequences in the sample also encode this CDR3. This rearrangement joins TRBV7-9 to TRBJ1-4, with a possible D match to TRBD1 (5 bases). The V gene lost 1 base and the J gene lost 7 bases, with 10 bases spanning the gap. CDR1 and CDR2 from the germline V gene are SEHNR and FQNEAQ (reference sequence). The CDR3 runs to 14 residues. The CDR3 reads CASSLGGAGEKLFF. DNA of the CDR3: TGTGCCAGCAGCTTAGGTGGGGCCGGTGAAAAACTGTTTTTT.

This sequence joins TRBV5-1 and TRBJ1-3; a possible D gene is TRBD1 (5 bases). The length of the CDR3 is 15 residues. Germline CDR1 is SGHRS and CDR2 is YFSETQ. V was trimmed by 0 bases and J by 0 bases, leaving 7 bases between them. The CDR3 loop reads CASSLAGNSGNTIYF. The DNA for the CDR3 is TGCGCCAGCAGCTTGGCAGGGAACTCTGGAAACACCATATATTTT.

V gene TRBV15 combines with J gene TRBJ1-1, with TRBD1 matching 8 bases. The J segment lost 7 bases and the V segment lost 0 bases, leaving 7 bases of the junction unmatched. The CDR3 consists of 15 residues. CDR1 and CDR2 from the germline V gene are LNHNV and YYDKDF (reference sequence). This chain's CDR3 is CATSRDPGQELEAFF. CDR3 nucleotide sequence: TGTGCCACCAGCAGAGATCCGGGACAGGAACTTGAAGCTTTCTTT.